The TCR beta chain described here comes from a study of post-analysis software for immune sequencing data. Study-wide background: Relapsing-remitting, secondary progressive and progressive-relapsing courses of multiple sclerosis were included.

Unique molecular identifiers tagged the TCR beta cDNA libraries. With roughly 0.85 to 11 million T cells as the source, 540,000 or so cDNA molecules resulted. TCRdb processed the PCR reads anew with MiXCR; each CDR3 protein has one entry. The table includes about 540,000 distinct CDR3 sequences, 30% to 40% detected once. Trimming stripped 8 bases from V and 1 base from J, with 21 bases between. The CDR3 has 16 amino acids. Germline V gene data show CDR1 as LGHDT and CDR2 as YNNKEL (reference sequence). Notes on the study in general: Diversity measured as normalized Chao1 was significantly lower in multiple sclerosis patients than in controls. Included in a set of roughly five TRBV segments more frequent in patients than controls were TRBV5-6, TRBV5-1 and TRBV20-1. Strong co-clustering by F measure was evident for samples that had been prepared in the same batch.

In this sample, this clonotype turned up a few times. Its cognate antigen is unknown. The receptor was derived from a girl aged 2 to 17 with multiple sclerosis. The chain combines TRBV3-1 with TRBJ2-7; a possible D gene is TRBD1 (6 bases). The material sequenced was blood. The CDR3 loop is CASSPKTGMGSYEQYF. The DNA for the CDR3 is TGTGCCAGCTCCCCCAAAACAGGGATGGGGTCCTACGAGCAGTACTTC.